The entry below describes one T cell receptor beta chain. This sample was included in a study of blood T cell repertoires in COVID-19. Study context: Acute-phase and convalescent COVID-19 samples originated in the United States, Italy and Spain. PBMCs, B-cell-depleted T cells, or T cells were the source of the cDNA or gDNA that made up the material.

Per the authors' pipeline: Nucleated cell counts were estimated from reference gene primer amplification. Sequencing used immunoSEQ multiplex PCR; TCRdb keeps in-frame clones, though not all of them. The V and J calls and clone size are taken from that table; D and trimming were inferred from the DNA. The sample contains around 270,000 clones, 75% to 90% of which appear only once. The V and J ends lost 5 bases and 5 bases respectively, with 12 bases between them. This CDR3 comprises 13 residues. The germline V gene encodes CDR1 SGHVS and CDR2 FNYEAQ. This clonotype was obtained from a man younger than 40 with active or convalescent COVID-19. The chain is built from TRBV7-6 and TRBJ1-1; D possibly corresponds to TRBD1 (5 bases). Sequenced material: peripheral blood. The DNA of the CDR3 is TGTGCCAGCAGCCAAAGCAGGGTGACTGAAGCTTTCTTT. Protein product: CASSQSRVTEAFF.